This TCR beta chain appears in the sequencing data of a study of regulatory T cells in long-lasting Graves disease. Time point here: persistent/refractory GD, antithyroid drugs over 5 years with positive TRAb. After RNA was extracted from PBMCs, the TCR library was made from it. CDR1 and CDR2 from the germline V gene are SEHNR and FQNEAQ (reference sequence). The CDR3 consists of 16 residues. V dropped 4 bases and J dropped 7 bases, with 22 bases sitting between them. This clonotype has only a few counts. According to the study, TCR beta libraries were built with iRepertoire HTBI primers and CDR3-region Arm-PCR. TCRdb passed the multiplex PCR reads through MiXCR, listing each CDR3 protein once. The repertoire holds hundreds of thousands of distinct CDR3 sequences, about 20% seen once, with over 7.5% in the top ten.

The chain uses TRBV7-9 and TRBJ1-2; D is unresolved. The receptor was derived from a female donor with Graves disease. Sequences were derived from peripheral blood mononuclear cells (PBMCs), sampled when the disease was refractory, from a patient treated with antithyroid drugs. The CDR3 protein is CASSSPTSGPWGGYTF. The CDR3 coding sequence is TGTGCCAGCAGCTCTCCCACCTCTGGGCCCTGGGGTGGCTACACCTTC.